The 3 T cell receptor beta chains reported below all come from one sample, sequenced in a study of T-cell memory formation after mild COVID-19. TCRdb re-derived calls from the 5' RACE reads in MiXCR, one entry per CDR3 protein. Counted here are roughly 400,000 distinct CDR3 sequences, roughly a quarter occurring once; the ten biggest clones make up around 9.5%. Sequenced: PBMCs or a T cell subset sorted from them (not recorded which). These receptors originate from an adult woman who had mild COVID-19 (a few samples of this study predate the infection). Cell type and time point are not known.

J is TRBJ2-2 and V is TRBV25-1; tentative D call: TRBD2 (6 bases). The CDR3 is 15 amino acids. Germline V gene lookup returns CDR1 MGHDK and CDR2 SYGVNS. V shed 0 bases and J shed 7 bases, with 12 bases lying between them. Written as DNA, the CDR3 is TGTGCCAGCAGTGAATACCGGGAGTCGGGCGGGGAGCTGTTTTTT. Amino acid sequence: CASSEYRESGGELFF.

In DNA, the CDR3 is TGTGCCAGCAGGAAAACGGGGCTTACGCAGTATTTT. It is translated as CASRKTGLTQYF. This rearrangement joins TRBV11-3 to TRBJ2-3, with D perhaps matching TRBD1 or TRBD2 (5 bases each). The CDR3 sequence is 12 residues long. V lost 6 bases and J lost 8, with 12 bases in between. Germline V gene data show CDR1 as SGHNT and CDR2 as YENEEA.

This clonotype was counted only a few times. The chain couples TRBV5-1 to TRBJ2-1; no definite D call. The CDR3 consists of 15 residues. The germline V and J ends were trimmed by 4 bases and 6 bases, with 17 bases remaining between them. The V gene's germline CDR1 is SGHRS and CDR2 YFSETQ. The CDR3, as DNA: TGCGCCAGCAGCCCCCAGTCAGAGGTGGGCAATGAGCAGTTCTTC. It is translated as CASSPQSEVGNEQFF.